This T cell receptor beta chain was recorded in a study of Ad26.COV2.S vaccination and SARS-CoV-2 variants. Overall study context: Donor had been placed in the Ad26.COV2.S arm of the COV1001 trial.

Generated by immunoSEQ multiplex PCR, the TCRdb table keeps only in-frame clones and is missing some. The sample holds about 350,000 clones, about 87% seen once. Trimming took off 5 bases at V and 10 bases at J, with 15 bases between the two ends. The length of the CDR3 is 12 residues. Germline lookup yields CDR1 SGHRS and CDR2 YFSETQ. Described treatment: roughly 18 received Ad26.COV2.S at low or high dose, single or two shots; about 5 received placebo; per-sample allocation not given. The study sampled participants on day 63 after the first vaccine or placebo injection. The rearrangement uses TRBV5-1 and TRBJ1-1; perhaps TRBD1 as D (6 bases). Sequencing was performed on peripheral blood, taken in a trial of Ad26.COV2.S vaccine versus placebo. The source is a person aged 18 to 65 who received the Ad26.COV2.S COVID-19 vaccine or a placebo. DNA of the CDR3: TGCGCCAGCAGGGGAGGGGGAGTTGGAGCTTTCTTT. Translating it yields CASRGGGVGAFF.